This entry is about one T cell receptor beta chain. Its antigen is undetermined. Germline and junction disagree at one end, which may indicate a read error. The data were obtained in a study of T cell repertoires in cytomegalovirus infection. The germline gives CDR1 ENHRY, CDR2 SYGVKD. This CDR3 spans 14 amino acids. TCRdb used MiXCR to reprocess the reads, holding one entry per CDR3 protein. The repertoire includes some 680,000 distinct CDR3 sequences, 35% of them detected once, and around 2.8% sits in the top ten. Study conclusions and caveats: Dominating the ex vivo response were HLA-C-restricted CMV-specific TCR beta clonotypes.

This receptor was obtained from a human donor in good health (CMV status not recorded). Some clones in this sample may be carry-over from other donors' samples. The chain combines TRBV10-3 with TRBJ1-6, with 9 bases that match TRBD1. Sequenced material: PBMCs. The CDR3 reads CAIGDRAGNSPLHF. The CDR3 region has the DNA TGTGCCATCGGGGACAGGGCGGGGAATTCACCTCTCCACTTT.